This T cell receptor (beta chain) is drawn from a study of blood T cells in healthy people across ages. PBMCs, at least 6 million per sample, were isolated. In regard to this clonotype: As yet, its antigen is unknown.

Primed by a sample-barcoded 5' primer and a J-beta primer mix, a second PCR proceeded for 7 to 11 cycles. With 12 random nucleotides, a template-switch adaptor tagged each individual cDNA molecule. TCRdb called the 5' RACE reads again in MiXCR, with one record for every CDR3 protein. The sample comprises approximately 800,000 distinct CDR3 sequences, 58% of which are singletons, and around 22% rests with the top ten. Study findings and constraints: Significant beta diversity loss was already apparent by age approximately 42, declining roughly linearly. Diversity figures based on one million T cells were deemed too low.

The CDR3 is 16 amino acids. CDR1 and CDR2 (germline): LGHDT, YNNKEL (reference sequence). The sequenced sample was blood. This clonotype was obtained from a man younger than 45 in good health. V usage is TRBV3-1 and J usage is TRBJ2-4, with D uncertain. The assigned J gene may be wrong: the sequence end matches TRBJ2-7 better. The CDR3 DNA is TGTGCCAGCAGCCAAGTGGGTCAGTTTTCCTCCTACGAGCAGTACTTC. Amino acid sequence: CASSQVGQFSSYEQYF.